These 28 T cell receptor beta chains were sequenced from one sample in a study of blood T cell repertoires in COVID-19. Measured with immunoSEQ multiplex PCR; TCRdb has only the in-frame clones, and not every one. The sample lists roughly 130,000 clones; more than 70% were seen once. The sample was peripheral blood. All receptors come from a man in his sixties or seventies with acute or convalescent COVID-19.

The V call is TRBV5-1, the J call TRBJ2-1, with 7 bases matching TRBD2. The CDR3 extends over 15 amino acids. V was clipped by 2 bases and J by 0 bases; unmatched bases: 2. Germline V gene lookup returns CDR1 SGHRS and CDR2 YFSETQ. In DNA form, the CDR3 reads TGCGCCAGCAGCTTAGCGGGGAGCTCCTACAATGAGCAGTTCTTC. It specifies CASSLAGSSYNEQFF.

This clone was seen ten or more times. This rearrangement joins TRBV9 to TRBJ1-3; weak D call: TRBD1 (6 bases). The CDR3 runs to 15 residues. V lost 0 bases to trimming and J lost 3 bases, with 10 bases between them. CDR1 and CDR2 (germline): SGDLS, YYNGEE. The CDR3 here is CASSVGEQGGNTIYF. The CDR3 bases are TGTGCCAGCAGCGTAGGAGAACAGGGTGGAAACACCATATATTTT.

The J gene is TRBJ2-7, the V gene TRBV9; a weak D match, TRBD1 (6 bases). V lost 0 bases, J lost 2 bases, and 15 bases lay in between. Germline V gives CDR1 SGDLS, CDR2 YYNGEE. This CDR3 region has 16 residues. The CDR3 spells CASSVASSGQTYEQYF. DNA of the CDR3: TGTGCCAGCAGCGTAGCTAGTAGTGGACAGACCTACGAGCAGTACTTC.

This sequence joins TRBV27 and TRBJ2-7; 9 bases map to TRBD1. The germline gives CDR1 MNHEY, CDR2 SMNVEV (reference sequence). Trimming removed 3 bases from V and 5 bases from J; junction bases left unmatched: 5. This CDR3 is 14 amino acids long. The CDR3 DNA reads TGTGCCAGCAGTTTCCGGGACAGGGTGAACGAGCAGTACTTC. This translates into CASSFRDRVNEQYF.

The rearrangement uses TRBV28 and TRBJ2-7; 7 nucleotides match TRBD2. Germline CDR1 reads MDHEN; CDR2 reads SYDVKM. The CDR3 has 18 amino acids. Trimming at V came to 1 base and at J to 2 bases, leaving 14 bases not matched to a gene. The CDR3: CASSLSGTEGRGAYEQYF. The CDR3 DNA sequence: TGTGCCAGCAGTTTATCCGGGACCGAGGGGAGGGGCGCCTACGAGCAGTACTTC.

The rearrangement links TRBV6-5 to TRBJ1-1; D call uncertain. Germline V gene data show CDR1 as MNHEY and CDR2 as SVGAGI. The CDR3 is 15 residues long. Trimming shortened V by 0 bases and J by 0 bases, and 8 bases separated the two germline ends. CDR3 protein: CASSYSAGMNTEAFF. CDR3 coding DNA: TGTGCCAGCAGTTACTCGGCAGGAATGAACACTGAAGCTTTCTTT.

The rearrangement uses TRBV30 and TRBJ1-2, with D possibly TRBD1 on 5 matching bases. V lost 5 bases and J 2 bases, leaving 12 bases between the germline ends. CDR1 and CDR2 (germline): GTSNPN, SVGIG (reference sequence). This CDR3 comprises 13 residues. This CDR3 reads CAWERQRNYGYTF. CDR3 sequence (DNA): TGTGCCTGGGAGCGACAGAGGAACTATGGCTACACCTTC.

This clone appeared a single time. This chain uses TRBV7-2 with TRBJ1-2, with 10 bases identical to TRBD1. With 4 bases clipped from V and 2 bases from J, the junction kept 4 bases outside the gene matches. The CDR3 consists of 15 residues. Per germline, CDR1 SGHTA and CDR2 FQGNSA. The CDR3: CASSYRTGGNYGYTF. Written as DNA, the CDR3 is TGTGCCAGCAGCTATAGGACAGGGGGGAACTATGGCTACACCTTC.

For the CDR3, the DNA is TGTGCCAGCAGCCTAATCCAGGGGGTTGGAAACACCATATATTTT. It codes for CASSLIQGVGNTIYF. This chain uses TRBV7-2 with TRBJ1-3, with 7 positions matching TRBD1. The CDR3 spans 15 residues. Trimming at V came to 5 bases and at J to 3 bases, leaving 7 bases not matched to a gene. Germline CDR1 is SGHTA and CDR2 is FQGNSA.

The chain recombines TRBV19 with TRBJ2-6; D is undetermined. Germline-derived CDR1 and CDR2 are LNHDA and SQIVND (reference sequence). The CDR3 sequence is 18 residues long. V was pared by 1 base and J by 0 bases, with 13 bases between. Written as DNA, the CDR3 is TGTGCCAGTAGTATAGCCCCGTTACTGTACTCTGGGGCCAACGTCCTGACTTTC. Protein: CASSIAPLLYSGANVLTF.

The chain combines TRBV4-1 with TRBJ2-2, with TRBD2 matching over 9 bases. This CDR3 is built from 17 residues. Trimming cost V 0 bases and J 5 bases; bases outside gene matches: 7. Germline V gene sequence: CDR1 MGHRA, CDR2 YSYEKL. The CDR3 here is CASSQDQASGVTGELFF. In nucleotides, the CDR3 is TGCGCCAGCAGCCAAGATCAGGCTAGCGGGGTGACCGGGGAGCTGTTTTTT.

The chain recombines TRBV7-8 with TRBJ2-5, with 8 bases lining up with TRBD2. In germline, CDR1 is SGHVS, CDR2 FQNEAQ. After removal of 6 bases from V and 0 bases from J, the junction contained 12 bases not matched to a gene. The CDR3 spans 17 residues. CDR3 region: CASSFRGTSGYQETQYF. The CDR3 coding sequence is TGTGCCAGCAGTTTTAGAGGAACTAGCGGCTACCAAGAGACCCAGTACTTC.

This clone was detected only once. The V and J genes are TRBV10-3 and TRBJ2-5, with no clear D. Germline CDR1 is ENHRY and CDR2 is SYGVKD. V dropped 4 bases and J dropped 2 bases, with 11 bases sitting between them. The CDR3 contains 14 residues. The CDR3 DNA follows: TGTGCCATCAGTGGCGGCAACACTCAAGAGACCCAGTACTTC. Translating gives CAISGGNTQETQYF.

The CDR3 loop reads CASSFGLSGGEDTQYF. In DNA, the CDR3 is TGCGCCAGCAGCTTCGGGCTAAGTGGTGGGGAGGATACGCAGTATTTT. The genes are TRBV5-1 and TRBJ2-3, with a weak D call TRBD2 (5 bases). This CDR3 comprises 16 residues. The V end was cut by 2 bases, the J end by 6 bases, with 19 bases between. CDR1 SGHRS and CDR2 YFSETQ come from the germline V gene.

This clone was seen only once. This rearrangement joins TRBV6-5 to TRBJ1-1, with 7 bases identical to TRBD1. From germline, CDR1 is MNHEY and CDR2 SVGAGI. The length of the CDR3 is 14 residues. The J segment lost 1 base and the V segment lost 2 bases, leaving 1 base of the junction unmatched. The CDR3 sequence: CASSYGTENTEAFF. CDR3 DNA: TGTGCCAGCAGTTACGGGACAGAGAACACTGAAGCTTTCTTT.

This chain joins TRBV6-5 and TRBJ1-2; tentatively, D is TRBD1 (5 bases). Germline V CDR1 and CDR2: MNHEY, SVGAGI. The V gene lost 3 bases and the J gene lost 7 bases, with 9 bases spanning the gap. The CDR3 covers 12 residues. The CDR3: CASSYFQGGYTF. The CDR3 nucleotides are TGTGCCAGCAGTTATTTTCAGGGTGGCTACACCTTC.

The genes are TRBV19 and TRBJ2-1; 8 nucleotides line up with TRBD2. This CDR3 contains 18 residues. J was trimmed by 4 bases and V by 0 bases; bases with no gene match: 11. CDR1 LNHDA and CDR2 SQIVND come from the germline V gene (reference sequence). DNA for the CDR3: TGTGCCAGTAGTATAGATCGGGGGGGGCCTAGCGGGTACAATGAGCAGTTCTTC. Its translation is CASSIDRGGPSGYNEQFF.

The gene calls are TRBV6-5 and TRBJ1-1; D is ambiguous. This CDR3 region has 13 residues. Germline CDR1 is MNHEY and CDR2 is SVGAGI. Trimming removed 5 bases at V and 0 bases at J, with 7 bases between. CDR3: CASSLQMNTEAFF. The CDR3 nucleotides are TGTGCCAGCAGTCTACAGATGAACACTGAAGCTTTCTTT.

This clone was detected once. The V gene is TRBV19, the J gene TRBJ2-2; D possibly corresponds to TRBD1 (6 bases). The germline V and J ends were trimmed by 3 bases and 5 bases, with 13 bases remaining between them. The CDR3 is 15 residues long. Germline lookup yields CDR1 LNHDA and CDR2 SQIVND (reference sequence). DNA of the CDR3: TGTGCCAGTAGTATGCAGAGGGGGAGAACCGGGGAGCTGTTTTTT. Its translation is CASSMQRGRTGELFF.

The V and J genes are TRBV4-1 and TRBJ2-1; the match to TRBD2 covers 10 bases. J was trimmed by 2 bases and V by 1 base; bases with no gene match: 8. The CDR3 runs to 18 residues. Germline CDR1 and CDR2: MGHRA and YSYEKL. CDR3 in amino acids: CASSQVVRLAGAYNEQFF. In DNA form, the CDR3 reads TGCGCCAGCAGCCAAGTCGTAAGGCTAGCGGGGGCCTACAATGAGCAGTTCTTC.

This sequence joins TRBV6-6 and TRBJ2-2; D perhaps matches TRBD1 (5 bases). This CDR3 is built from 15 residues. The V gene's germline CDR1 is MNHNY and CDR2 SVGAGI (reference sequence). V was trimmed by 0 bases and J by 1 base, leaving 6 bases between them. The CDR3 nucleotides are TGTGCCAGCAGTTACTCAGGGGAGAACACCGGGGAGCTGTTTTTT. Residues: CASSYSGENTGELFF.

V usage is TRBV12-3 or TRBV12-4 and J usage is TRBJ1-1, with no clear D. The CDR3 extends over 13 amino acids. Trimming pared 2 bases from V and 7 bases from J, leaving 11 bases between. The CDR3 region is CASSLQAGSEAFF. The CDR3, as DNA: TGTGCCAGCAGTTTACAGGCGGGGAGTGAAGCTTTCTTT.

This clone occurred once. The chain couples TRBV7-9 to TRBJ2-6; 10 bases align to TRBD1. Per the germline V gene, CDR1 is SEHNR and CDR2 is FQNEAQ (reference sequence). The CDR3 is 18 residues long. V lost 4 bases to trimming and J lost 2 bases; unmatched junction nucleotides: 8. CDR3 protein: CASSSPGQGHPGANVLTF. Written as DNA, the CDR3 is TGTGCCAGCAGCTCCCCGGGACAGGGGCATCCTGGGGCCAACGTCCTGACTTTC.

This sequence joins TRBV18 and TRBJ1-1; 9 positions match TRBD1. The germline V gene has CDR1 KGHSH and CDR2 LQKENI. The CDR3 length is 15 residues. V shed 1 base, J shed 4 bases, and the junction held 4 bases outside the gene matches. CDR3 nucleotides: TGTGCCAGCTCACCACGGTCGACAGGGGGCACTGAAGCTTTCTTT. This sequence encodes CASSPRSTGGTEAFF. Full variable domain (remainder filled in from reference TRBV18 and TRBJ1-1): NAGVMQNPRHLVRRRGQEARLRCSPMKGHSHVYWYRQLPEEGLKFMVYLQKENIIDESGMPKERFSAEFPKEGPSILRIQQVVRGDSAAYFCASSPRSTGGTEAFFGQGTRLTVV.

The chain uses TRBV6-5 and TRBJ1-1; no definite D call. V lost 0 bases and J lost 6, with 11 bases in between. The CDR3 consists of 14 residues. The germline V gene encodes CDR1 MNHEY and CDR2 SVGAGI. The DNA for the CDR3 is TGTGCCAGCAGTTACTCGAACAGAGAAGCTGAAGCTTTCTTT. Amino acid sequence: CASSYSNREAEAFF.

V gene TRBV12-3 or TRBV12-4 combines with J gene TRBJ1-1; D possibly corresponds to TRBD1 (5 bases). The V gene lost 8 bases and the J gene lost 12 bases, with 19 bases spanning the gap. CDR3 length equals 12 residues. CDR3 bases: TGTGCCAGCCGCTATAGTGAAGGGGCCCCTTTCTTT. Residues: CASRYSEGAPFF.

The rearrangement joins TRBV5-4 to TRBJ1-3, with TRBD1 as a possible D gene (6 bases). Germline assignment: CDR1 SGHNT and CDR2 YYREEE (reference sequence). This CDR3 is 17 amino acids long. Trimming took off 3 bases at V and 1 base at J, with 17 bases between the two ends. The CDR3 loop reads CASSSGTSRGSGNTIYF. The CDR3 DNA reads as TGTGCCAGCAGCTCGGGAACTTCCAGGGGTTCTGGAAACACCATATATTTT.

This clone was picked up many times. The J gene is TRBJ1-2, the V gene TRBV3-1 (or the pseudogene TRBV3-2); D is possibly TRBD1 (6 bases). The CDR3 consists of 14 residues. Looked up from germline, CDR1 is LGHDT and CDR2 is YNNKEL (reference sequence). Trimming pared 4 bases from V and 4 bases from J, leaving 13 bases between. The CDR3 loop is CASSPAGGAYGYTF. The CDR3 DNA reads TGTGCCAGCAGCCCTGCCGGGGGGGCCTATGGCTACACCTTC.